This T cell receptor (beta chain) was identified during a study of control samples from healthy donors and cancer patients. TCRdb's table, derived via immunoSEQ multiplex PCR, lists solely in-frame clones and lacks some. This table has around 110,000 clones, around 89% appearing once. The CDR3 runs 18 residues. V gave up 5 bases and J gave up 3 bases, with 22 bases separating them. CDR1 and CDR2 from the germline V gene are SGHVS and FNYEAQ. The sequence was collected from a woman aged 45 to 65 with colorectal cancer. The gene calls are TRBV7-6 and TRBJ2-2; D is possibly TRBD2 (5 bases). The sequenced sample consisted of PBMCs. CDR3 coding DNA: TGTGCCAGCAGCGTCCGAGGGCCCTTCGTCGGTGACACCGGGGAGCTGTTTTTT. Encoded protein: CASSVRGPFVGDTGELFF.